By frequency in the sample, the clone carrying this TCR beta chain is medium-sized. Its target is not known. The CDR3 runs to 13 residues. Trimming left V 2 bases short and J 1 base short, with 4 bases between. The germline V gene encodes CDR1 SGHRS and CDR2 YFSETQ. Synthesis of cDNA was carried out by template-switch 5'RACE. The reaction used 10-nucleotide random UMIs. From 15-18 subjects, every sequencing run obtained over 200 million TCR-beta sequences. Each CDR3 protein gets one entry after TCRdb re-called the 5' RACE reads with MiXCR. This table has approximately 30,000 distinct CDR3 sequences, about 16% appearing once. This sample is drawn from a study of neurological immune-mediated disorders. Study-wide results and caveats: HTLV-1-associated myelopathy had the most TCR clonal expansion, while multiple sclerosis had the least, a level that fell below healthy controls.

The clonotype originates from a man between 65 and 85 years old in good health. The rearrangement uses TRBV5-1 and TRBJ2-1; no clear D gene. Sequenced material: PBMCs. The CDR3 coding sequence is TGCGCCAGCAGCTTTAGGTCCTACAATGAGCAGTTCTTC. Translating it yields CASSFRSYNEQFF.